One sample yielded the 11 T cell receptor beta chains listed below, sequenced in a study of T cell responses to AZD1222 COVID-19 vaccine. Sequencing was performed with immunoSEQ multiplex PCR; in TCRdb, only in-frame clones are kept and a portion is missing. Among 150,000 to 200,000 clones listed, about 90% were seen once. Source: peripheral blood, taken on day 0 of AZD1222 vaccination. The origin of the receptors is an adult in good health.

The genes are TRBV3-1 (or the pseudogene TRBV3-2) and TRBJ1-6, with TRBD1 matching over 7 bases. The germline V gene encodes CDR1 LGHDT and CDR2 YNNKEL (reference sequence). This CDR3 region has 21 residues. Trimming removed 3 bases from V and 5 bases from J; junction bases left unmatched: 22. CDR3 nucleotides: TGTGCCAGCAGCCAGGGCTGGGGAGTAAGGAGGGGGCTAAAGAATAATTCACCCCTCCACTTT. It translates to CASSQGWGVRRGLKNNSPLHF.

The V and J genes are TRBV7-9 and TRBJ1-1; a possible D gene is TRBD1 (5 bases). CDR3 size: 13 residues. Germline V CDR1 and CDR2: SEHNR, FQNEAQ (reference sequence). Trimming took 6 bases from V and 2 from J, leaving 10 bases between them. The CDR3 reads CASSWGDNTEAFF. The DNA for the CDR3 is TGTGCCAGCAGTTGGGGGGATAACACTGAAGCTTTCTTT.

The chain employs TRBV19 and TRBJ2-5, with 13 nucleotides matching TRBD2. The CDR3 spans 16 residues. Germline assignment: CDR1 LNHDA and CDR2 SQIVND (reference sequence). The J segment lost 4 bases and the V segment lost 4 bases, leaving 6 bases of the junction unmatched. This CDR3 reads CASSTHGTSGTETQYF. Written as DNA, the CDR3 is TGTGCCAGTAGTACCCACGGGACTAGCGGGACAGAGACCCAGTACTTC.

The CDR3 is CASSLSGWSTGELFF. CDR3 sequence (DNA): TGTGCCAGCAGTCTGAGCGGGTGGTCCACCGGGGAGCTGTTTTTT. The rearrangement uses TRBV6-5 and TRBJ2-2; a weak D match, TRBD2 (6 bases). The CDR3 has 15 residues. The V gene lost 5 bases and the J gene lost 4 bases, with 14 bases spanning the gap. CDR1 is MNHEY, CDR2 SVGAGI, per germline.

This chain joins TRBV6-5 and TRBJ1-2; D remains unclear. The CDR3 contains 14 residues. Germline V gene sequence: CDR1 MNHEY, CDR2 SVGAGI. Trimming left V 0 bases short and J 2 bases short, with 7 bases between. CDR3 DNA: TGTGCCAGCAGTTACTCGGGGATCAACTATGGCTACACCTTC. Translating gives CASSYSGINYGYTF.

The chain joins TRBV27 to TRBJ1-1; 7 positions agree with TRBD1. The germline gives CDR1 MNHEY, CDR2 SMNVEV (reference sequence). Unmatched junction bases numbered 9, after V lost 5 bases and J lost 0 bases. CDR3 length: 16 residues. The CDR3, as DNA: TGTGCCAGCAGTCCGCGACAGGGCGCGTTGAACACTGAAGCTTTCTTT. This translates into CASSPRQGALNTEAFF.

This chain joins TRBV19 and TRBJ2-3, with 7 bases fitting TRBD2. Trimming at V came to 3 bases and at J to 4 bases, leaving 7 bases not matched to a gene. Germline lookup yields CDR1 LNHDA and CDR2 SQIVND (reference sequence). This CDR3 region has 15 residues. As DNA, the CDR3 is TGTGCCAGTAGTATGTGGGGGGGAGGACCAGATACGCAGTATTTT. It yields the protein CASSMWGGGPDTQYF.

The table lists this clone with a few counts. The chain carries TRBV2 and TRBJ2-7, with TRBD2 matching over 14 bases. Germline CDR1 reads SNHLY; CDR2 reads FYNNEI. CDR3 length equals 19 residues. J was trimmed by 3 bases and V by 0 bases; bases with no gene match: 10. CDR3 loop: CASSEAHPGLAGVFYEQYF. The CDR3 DNA reads as TGTGCCAGCAGTGAAGCTCATCCGGGACTAGCGGGAGTATTCTACGAGCAGTACTTC.

This clone was found once. The CDR3 coding sequence is TGTGCCAGCAGCTTAACAGGGGAGGTCGATGAGCAGTTCTTC. It encodes CASSLTGEVDEQFF. This chain joins TRBV7-9 and TRBJ2-1, with D possibly being TRBD1 (7 bases). V was shortened by 2 bases and J by 8 bases, with 13 bases between the two germline ends. The CDR3 is 14 residues long. Germline CDR1 reads SEHNR; CDR2 reads FQNEAQ (reference sequence).

This chain connects TRBV5-1 to TRBJ1-3; the D is unclear. With 3 bases removed from V and 2 bases from J, the gap between germline ends came to 15 bases. The CDR3 contains 16 residues. Per the germline V gene, CDR1 is SGHRS and CDR2 is YFSETQ. CDR3 protein: CASSWTPTVTGNTIYF. The CDR3 coding sequence is TGCGCCAGCAGCTGGACCCCCACAGTTACTGGAAACACCATATATTTT.

This chain links TRBV7-9 with TRBJ1-3; TRBD1 agrees at 7 bases. Trimming took 5 bases from V and 0 from J; bases not matched to a gene: 10. The CDR3 sequence is 17 residues long. The germline V gene encodes CDR1 SEHNR and CDR2 FQNEAQ (reference sequence). The CDR3, as DNA: TGTGCCAGCAGCCATCTTTGGGGACAGAACTCTGGAAACACCATATATTTT. Translated: CASSHLWGQNSGNTIYF.